This T cell receptor beta chain was recorded in a study of cytomegalovirus exposure and HLA in healthy donors (dated by TCRdb to about 2017). About the study as a whole: In an earlier analysis of approximately 500 of the donors, approximately 260 Gb of sequence data and 100 million or so unique TCR beta sequences from 150 million to 200 million T cells were reported. Across 398 genotyped donors of the cohort, an average of about 220,000 unique TCR beta nucleotide sequences per donor were sequenced, and approximately 19% of those sequences were non-productive. Every discovery cohort repertoire had been produced on one sequencing platform. A later genetic analysis used genome-wide SNP genotypes for about 65% of the 666 donors, treating that subset as a discovery cohort. The aim of the study was to test whether cataloging public T cell receptors could identify signatures of past pathogen exposure. The genetic ancestry cluster associated with self-reported Caucasian donors included 70% to 85% of the approximately 400 genotyped donors. An earlier analysis of roughly 580 of the donors used high-throughput TCR beta sequencing to judge whether each TCR beta V gene segment behaved as functional or pseudogenic. A handful of DR-DQ haplotypes were handled as single units for association and clustering because linkage in the cohort was strong. An early release covering about 600 HLA-typed donors comprised approximately 290 gigabases of sequencing data and tens of millions of unique TCR sequences. The study used immunosequencing to profile the T cell repertoires of approximately 640 subjects and linked those repertoires to cytomegalovirus serostatus. A later analysis re-analyzed previously published TCR beta repertoires from 600 to 850 donors and added high-resolution HLA genotyping to study TCR occurrence patterns. HLA typing covered class I and class II loci at four-digit resolution. Along with the approximately 650-subject first cohort, a separate validation cohort of over a hundred different subjects was used. The number of typed donors differed by locus: about 620-640 for A, B, C, DRB1 and DQB1; 500 to 550 for DQA1; 600 to 610 for DPA1; and roughly 450 for DPB1. Donor age, sex, ethnicity and CMV serostatus were compiled together with the repertoire data. In the later analysis, no new phenotypic data were used to find candidate immune exposures; instead, reliance was placed on TCR beta sequences and their occurrence across donors. High-throughput TCR immunosequencing, statistical association of individual TCRs with disease status, and machine learning were combined to predict cytomegalovirus infection status.

The cohort comprised under 700 healthy bone marrow donors. At the time of sampling, every cohort member was nominally healthy, though immune exposures that went unrecorded were likely present. Of the 600 or so cohort members, nearly 300 had a positive CMV serostatus and approximately 400 had a negative one, while no CMV serostatus was recorded for the donor. A peripheral blood sample was collected from each donor, and TCR beta sequencing was performed on peripheral blood mononuclear cells. The Qiagen DNeasy Blood Extraction Kit was used to extract genomic DNA from the blood cell samples. In the case of this clone: No antigen is known for it. No base qualities exist here, and no much larger clone lies one base off it.

The investigation overall reported the following: According to a later analysis, TCR association rates differed among HLA loci, with DRB1 alleles showing the most associated TCRs and HLA-C alleles showing the fewest. A cluster of highly shared sequence variants was judged likely to be a technical artifact of the sequencing pipeline. Correlated functional status among segregating V segments might reflect linkage disequilibrium, but an unknown experimental factor could not be ruled out. CMV serostatus was the only immune exposure information available for the cohort. While some public TCRs were present in many individuals, most TCR sequences turned up only very rarely across donors. HLA typing was unavailable for some donors at each locus, so association tests used only the typed subset. A further reported finding was that TCR beta sequences accurately predicted the HLA-A and HLA-B alleles for most subjects in the first cohort. Seventeen rarely observed V segments, including chromosome 9 orphons, were excluded from the earlier analysis of about 600 of the donors because counts were too low. This cohort had only TCR beta chains sequenced, and the lack of alpha or paired-chain data limited which features could be detected. Broadly in line with IMGT annotations, most TCR beta V segments showed up in productive rearrangements about 87% or about 30% of the time in an earlier analysis of under 700 of the donors. In a later genetic analysis, a missense DCLRE1C variant was associated with V-gene and J-gene trimming of TCR beta chains, and the association was replicated in an independent cohort. In a later analysis, several top co-occurrence clusters were reported to appear linked to parvovirus B19, influenza, CMV and Epstein-Barr virus. Compared with the approximately 670-donor mean, donors in an Asian-associated ancestry cluster had fewer N-insertions in productive TCRs, according to a later genetic analysis. The authors suggested that the approach could potentially be extended to other disease states and immunological phenotypes. Three of the identified cytomegalovirus-associated TCR beta chains were confirmed in vitro to be specific for cytomegalovirus antigens. Assigning TCR associations to individual alleles was difficult when HLA alleles, especially DR and DQ, strongly co-occurred. At a false discovery rate of 0.05, a later analysis linked approximately 18,000 TCR beta sequences to specific HLA alleles. Cytomegalovirus status was reported to be diagnosed by the classifier with high specificity and sensitivity in both the original and validation cohorts. A later analysis found that HLA-associated TCR beta chains were more clonally expanded and had lower generation probabilities than equally common non-associated chains. Roughly uniform sequencing depth across donors was assumed in presence/absence analyses, although this assumption may not hold. A later analysis found that most CMV-associated TCR beta chains appeared HLA-restricted, with HLA associations seemingly driven largely by CMV exposure. A total of some 180 TCR beta chains were listed by the study as associated with cytomegalovirus.

Library prep was done by the immunoSEQ multiplex PCR assay. For the multiplex PCR, a mixture combining 60 forward primers for TCR Vbeta segments and 13 reverse primers for TCR Jbeta segments was used. Amplification of the CDR3 region of rearranged TCR beta genes was performed with a multiplex PCR assay on genomic DNA. The amplified TCR beta libraries were sequenced on the Illumina HiSeq System as 87-base-pair reads. Per the original workflow: Across the 670 or so repertoires, a later analysis counted tens of millions of unique TCR beta chains, about 10 million of which were shared by at least two donors. A nearest-neighbor algorithm error-corrected the raw reads and collapsed the reads into unique sequences, merging closely related sequences to remove PCR and sequencing errors. Alignment of CDR3 sequences to IMGT reference sequences was used to assign V, D and J gene segments. For a sequence to be retained, at least a six-nucleotide match to both a V gene segment and a J gene segment was required. Rearrangements were classified as productive when the CDR3 lacked stop codons and remained in frame with V and J, and all other rearrangements were classified as non-productive. Following IMGT convention, CDR3 was defined as the stretch from the second conserved V-encoded cysteine up to the conserved J-encoded phenylalanine. The earlier analysis of roughly 590 of the donors excluded any sequence lacking an unambiguous match to a single V gene segment. In an earlier analysis of some 590 of the donors, V segments were called functional above 56.7% productive rearrangements and were called segregating when the between-donor standard deviation exceeded 5%. A statistical classification framework was built for diagnosing cytomegalovirus status from the catalog of TCR beta chain sequences. V and J gene assignment, in a later analysis, came from comparing TCR nucleotide sequences with IMGT/GENE-DB human TR gene sequences. A later analysis assigned CDR3 sequences and most-parsimonious VDJ recombination scenarios with the TCRdist pipeline. In a later analysis, each TCR beta chain was defined by its CDR3 amino acid sequence together with its V-gene family, and reads without a unique V-gene family were excluded. A later analysis removed several hundred highly shared, low-generation-probability nucleotide sequences to deal with suspected cross-contamination and a sequencing artifact. In a later analysis, a clonal expansion index was calculated for each public chain from normalized within-repertoire ranks of inferred template counts. A later analysis computed generation probabilities with a VDJ recombination model fitted to out-of-frame rearrangements, and checked the results against IGoR. In a later analysis, TCR-TCR, TCR-HLA and TCR-CMV co-occurrence was scored with hypergeometric tests, and a repertoire-size bias correction was applied to TCR pairs. A later analysis estimated false discovery rates by permuting HLA or CMV assignments 20 times. In a later analysis, co-occurring TCRs were grouped using DBSCAN, with TCRdist sequence similarity added in when clustering inside HLA-allele-positive subsets. Co-occurrence clustering excluded repertoires with fewer than 30,000 or more than 120,000 public chains, plus five with anomalous nucleotide sharing. TCRdb took this table from immuneACCESS and kept in-frame rearrangements with V and J called. Such tables lack part of the clones; where checked against another copy, unresolved V genes explain under half of the gap, and the rest is unexplained. V and J calls and clone size come straight from that table; D and trimming were deduced from the DNA. The sample has roughly 84,000 clones on record, around 80% of them singletons. The ten most abundant clones make up around 15% of the sample.

The sequenced sample was PBMCs. The clonotype comes from a human donor in good health.

The DNA reads as follows: TGTGCCAGCAGCTTGGGACAGGGCTCAGGGCCCCAGCATTTT. This encodes CASSLGQGSGPQHF. Here the chain combines TRBV5-8 and TRBJ1-5, and TRBD1 matches 7 of the central bases. The germline V gene specifies SGHTS as CDR1 and YDEGEE as CDR2. The CDR3 numbers 14 residues from cysteine through phenylalanine. The read is trimmed to its CDR3 DNA, 42 bases read in frame from base 1. V trim: 0 bases; J trim: 9 bases; unmatched bases: 6.